The 3 T cell receptor beta chains reported below all come from one sample, sequenced in a study of cytomegalovirus exposure and HLA in healthy donors. Vbeta (60) and Jbeta (13) primers were used in the PCR. TCRdb's copy holds only in-frame clones and misses some; the assay was immunoSEQ multiplex PCR. Of some 90,000 clones in the sample, around 80% were seen once. Sequenced input: PBMCs. These TCRs come from a man aged 40-49 years in good health and CMV-seronegative.

This chain connects TRBV7-7 to TRBJ2-5; 8 bases agree with TRBD2. Germline V gives CDR1 SSHAT, CDR2 FNYEAQ (reference sequence). With V trimmed by 5 bases and J by 1 base, 9 bases remained unmatched. The CDR3 contains 16 residues. The CDR3 sequence: CASSRLARGAQETQYF. CDR3 in DNA: TGTGCCAGCAGCAGATTGGCGCGGGGGGCCCAAGAGACCCAGTACTTC.

J is TRBJ2-1 and V is TRBV6-5; D perhaps matches TRBD2 (5 bases). This CDR3 is 14 amino acids long. In germline, CDR1 is MNHEY, CDR2 SVGAGI. Trimming removed 7 bases from V and 5 bases from J, with 15 bases in between. The CDR3 region has the DNA TGTGCCAGCAATCTGGCGGGTTCCCACAATGAGCAGTTCTTC. It encodes CASNLAGSHNEQFF.

The chain employs TRBV5-1 and TRBJ2-5, with 7 positions matching TRBD1. V lost 5 bases and J lost 2; bases outside the gene matches: 6. This CDR3 region has 14 residues. Germline-derived CDR1 and CDR2 are SGHRS and YFSETQ. DNA of the CDR3: TGCGCCAGCAGATATAGGACAGGTCAAGAGACCCAGTACTTC. Translating it yields CASRYRTGQETQYF. Full variable domain (remainder filled in from reference TRBV5-1 and TRBJ2-5): KAGVTQTPRYLIKTRGQQVTLSCSPISGHRSVSWYQQTPGQGLQFLFEYFSETQRNKGNFPGRFSGRQFSNSRSEMNVSTLELGDSALYLCASRYRTGQETQYFGPGTRLLVL.